This T cell receptor beta chain was documented in a study of response to subunit inactivated influenza vaccine. Study-level points and caveats: Seasonal influenza vaccination, on each occasion, was suggested by the authors to recruit few new T cells.

TCRdb used MiXCR to reprocess the RT-PCR reads, holding one entry per CDR3 protein. The sample contains more than 700,000 distinct CDR3 sequences, roughly 20% of which appear only once. The CDR3 totals 12 residues. V gave up 3 bases and J gave up 6 bases, with 11 bases separating them. Germline assignment: CDR1 DFQATT and CDR2 SNEGSKA (reference sequence). Details on this clonotype: Its antigen is currently unknown.

The gene calls are TRBV20-1 and TRBJ1-1; D unresolved. The material sequenced was PBMCs from blood, taken about 5 days after vaccination. The TCR originated in a man between 50 and 59 years old who received an inactivated influenza vaccine. This chain's CDR3 is CSASYRGAEAFF. CDR3 nucleotide sequence: TGCAGTGCTAGTTATCGTGGAGCTGAAGCTTTCTTT.